The clone carrying this T cell receptor beta chain was picked up one time. Its antigen is as yet unknown. Lactation, pregnancy, other autoimmune disease or uncontrolled infection led to exclusion of patients. Diagnoses were made from clinical symptoms, serum measures (thyroxine and TRAb), thyroid ultrasound and orbital computed tomography. From under 12 ml of fresh peripheral blood, PBMCs were isolated. This sample is drawn from a study of T cells in Graves' hyperthyroidism and ophthalmopathy. Whole-study results and caveats: Peripheral blood also featured most of the thyroid clonotypes expanded above 0.001.

The source material, RNA transcripts, was used to amplify TCR beta CDR3 regions. Carried out on the TCR CDR3, a first-round RT-PCR used the HTBI primer set. TCRdb independently ran MiXCR on the multiplex PCR reads; one entry per CDR3 protein. The sample gives 600,000 or so distinct CDR3 sequences, 12% to 15% of which show up once; 7.1% is in the top ten. The sequenced sample was blood. The source is a woman aged 18-35 years with Graves' ophthalmopathy.

The CDR3 sequence: CASSPEGIYQPQHF. The CDR3 nucleotides read TGTGCCAGCAGTCCCGAGGGTATATATCAGCCCCAGCATTTT. The chain carries TRBV6-1 and TRBJ1-5; no clear D gene. With 5 bases removed from V and 5 bases from J, the gap between germline ends came to 13 bases. The CDR3 is 14 residues long. Germline V gives CDR1 MNHNS, CDR2 SASEGT.